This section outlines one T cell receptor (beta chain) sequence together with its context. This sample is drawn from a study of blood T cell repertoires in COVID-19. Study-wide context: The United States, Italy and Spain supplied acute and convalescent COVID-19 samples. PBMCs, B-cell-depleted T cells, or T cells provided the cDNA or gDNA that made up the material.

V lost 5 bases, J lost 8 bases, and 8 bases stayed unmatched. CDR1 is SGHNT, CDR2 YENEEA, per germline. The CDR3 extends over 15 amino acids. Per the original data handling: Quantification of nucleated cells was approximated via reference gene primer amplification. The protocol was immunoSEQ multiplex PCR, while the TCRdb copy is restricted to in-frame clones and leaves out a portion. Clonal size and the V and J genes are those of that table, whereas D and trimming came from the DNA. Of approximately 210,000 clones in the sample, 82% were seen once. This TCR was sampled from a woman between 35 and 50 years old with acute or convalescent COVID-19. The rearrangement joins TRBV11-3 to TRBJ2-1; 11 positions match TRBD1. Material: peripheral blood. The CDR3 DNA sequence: TGTGCCAGCAGCGCACGGGACAGGGGGATTGATGAGCAGTTCTTC. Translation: CASSARDRGIDEQFF.